This T cell receptor beta chain emerged from a study of blood T cell repertoires in COVID-19. Study overall: The study drew acute and convalescent COVID-19 samples from the United States, Italy and Spain. Sample material is recorded as cDNA or gDNA derived from T cells, B-cell-depleted T cells, or PBMCs.

Sequencing was performed with immunoSEQ multiplex PCR; in TCRdb, only in-frame clones are kept and a portion is missing. The sample gives fewer than 400,000 clones, over 75% of which show up once; around 2.2% is in the top ten. This study enrolled people aged roughly 18 to 100 from about two dozen US geographic areas. Recovered participants had two consecutive negative NP/OP PCR tests, healthcare professional clearance, or symptom resolution. The sequenced sample consisted of PBMCs or T cells enriched from blood (not recorded which). The receptor was derived from a man aged 25-40 years who had recovered from COVID-19.

The CDR3 DNA reads as TGTGCCAGCAGCCCGACCGGGACAGGGTTGTACGAGCAGTACTTC. Protein: CASSPTGTGLYEQYF. The chain couples TRBV5-8 to TRBJ2-7; 9 positions agree with TRBD1. V was pared by 4 bases and J by 4 bases, with 9 bases of the junction left unmatched. CDR1 SGHTS and CDR2 YDEGEE come from the germline V gene. The CDR3 runs to 15 residues.